These 20 T cell receptor beta chains originate from one sample sequenced in a study of memory CD4+ T cells and cytomegalovirus serostatus (dated by TCRdb to about 2019). The library came from the immunoSEQ multiplex PCR assay. Not all clones reach the TCRdb copy of this immuneACCESS table, which keeps in-frame sequences only. Checked studies attribute under half of the gap to unresolved V genes and leave the rest unexplained. This sample holds over 40,000 clones; around 80% were observed only once. The ten top clones hold around 0.6% of the sample. Single viable CD3+CD4+CD8-CD45RO+ cells were sorted as memory CD4+ T cells on a FACSAria II. Sequencing was carried out using memory CD4+ T cells from blood. The source of these receptors is an adult in good health and CMV-seronegative.

This clone occurred once. The rearrangement links TRBV19 to TRBJ2-3, with a tentative D call TRBD1 (6 bases). Trimming shortened V by 2 bases and J by 6 bases, and 9 bases separated the two germline ends. Germline values: CDR1 LNHDA, CDR2 SQIVND (reference sequence). The CDR3 covers 13 residues. CDR3 in amino acids: CASSITRGDTQYF. The CDR3 DNA is TGTGCCAGTAGTATAACTAGGGGGGATACGCAGTATTTT.

The rearrangement uses TRBV11-2 and TRBJ1-2; D perhaps matches TRBD1 (5 bases). The CDR3 is made up of 13 amino acids. V shed 5 bases and J shed 5 bases, with 12 bases lying between them. Germline CDR1 reads SGHAT; CDR2 reads FQNNGV. CDR3 sequence reads: CASSPVGQYGYTF. The CDR3 bases are TGTGCCAGCAGCCCAGTGGGGCAGTATGGCTACACCTTC.

The gene calls are TRBV5-5 and TRBJ2-3; D call uncertain. Deletions cut 0 bases from V and 1 base from J, with 3 bases between. The CDR3 contains 13 residues. Germline-derived CDR1 and CDR2 are SGHKS and YYEKEE (reference sequence). The CDR3 sequence: CASSLGGTDTQYF. The CDR3 DNA reads TGTGCCAGCAGCTTGGGGGGCACAGATACGCAGTATTTT.

The rearrangement joins TRBV18 to TRBJ2-7; D gene unclear. V dropped 3 bases and J dropped 3 bases, with 30 bases sitting between them. This CDR3 comprises 20 residues. CDR1 KGHSH and CDR2 LQKENI come from the germline V gene. CDR3 sequence (DNA): TGTGCCAGCTCACCCCTGCTATCCCACCTGGAACTGGGTCCCCTCTACGAGCAGTACTTC. It codes for CASSPLLSHLELGPLYEQYF.

The chain employs TRBV5-5 and TRBJ1-4; TRBD1 matches at 8 bases. J gave up 4 bases and V 5 bases, and 4 bases lay outside the gene matches. The V gene's germline CDR1 is SGHKS and CDR2 YYEKEE (reference sequence). The CDR3 spans 14 residues. This chain's CDR3 is CASRLGQGNEKLFF. The CDR3 region has the DNA TGTGCCAGCAGGCTCGGACAGGGTAATGAAAAACTGTTTTTT.

In its sample, this clone was seen a few times. The chain's CDR3 is CASSRAGGRGEKLFF. The CDR3 DNA is TGTGCCAGCAGTAGAGCAGGGGGCAGGGGTGAAAAACTGTTTTTT. The gene calls are TRBV6-6 and TRBJ1-4; 8 bases line up with TRBD1. The CDR3 runs 15 residues. Germline values: CDR1 MNHNY, CDR2 SVGAGI (reference sequence). V trimming: 5 bases; J trimming: 7 bases; junction bases outside the gene matches: 9.

The V call is TRBV5-4, the J call TRBJ2-1; D not certain. Trimming took off 4 bases at V and 9 bases at J, with 14 bases between the two ends. The length of the CDR3 is 13 residues. The V gene's germline CDR1 is SGHNT and CDR2 YYREEE (reference sequence). The CDR3 DNA follows: TGTGCCAGCAGCCTCCGTCCGCCGATTGAGCAGTTCTTC. This gives the protein CASSLRPPIEQFF.

The genes are TRBV27 and TRBJ2-7; no clear D gene. Trimming took 9 bases from V and 3 from J, leaving 18 bases between them. The CDR3 is 14 amino acids. Germline CDR1 reads MNHEY; CDR2 reads SMNVEV (reference sequence). CDR3 loop: CASVGSFPLYEQYF. CDR3 nucleotide sequence: TGTGCCAGTGTCGGAAGCTTTCCGCTCTACGAGCAGTACTTC.

In its sample, this clone was seen a few times. The chain links TRBV4-2 to TRBJ2-3; no clear D. The CDR3 is 14 residues long. Germline assignment: CDR1 LGHNA and CDR2 YNFKEQ. Deletions cut 0 bases from V and 2 bases from J, with 6 bases between. The CDR3 loop reads CASSQDLYTDTQYF. Written as DNA, the CDR3 is TGTGCCAGCAGCCAAGATCTCTACACAGATACGCAGTATTTT.

This rearrangement joins TRBV4-2 to TRBJ1-1; 9 bases are shared with TRBD1. J lost 5 bases, V lost 5 bases, and 9 bases had no gene match. Looked up from germline, CDR1 is LGHNA and CDR2 is YNFKEQ. This CDR3 comprises 15 residues. The CDR3 region has the DNA TGTGCCAGCAGCTCGTGGGACAGGGCGGATACTGAAGCTTTCTTT. As protein: CASSSWDRADTEAFF.

The CDR3 here is CASSLSRPGSEKLFF. CDR3 DNA: TGTGCCAGCAGCTTGAGTCGACCAGGGAGCGAAAAACTGTTTTTT. The J gene is TRBJ1-4, the V gene TRBV5-4; tentatively, D is TRBD1 (5 bases). Germline assignment: CDR1 SGHNT and CDR2 YYREEE (reference sequence). V lost 1 base, J lost 8 bases, and 15 bases lay in between. This CDR3 is 15 amino acids long. Supplemented by reference TRBV5-4 and TRBJ1-4, the full variable domain reads ETGVTQSPTHLIKTRGQQVTLRCSSQSGHNTVSWYQQALGQGPQFIFQYYREEENGRGNFPPRFSGLQFPNYSSELNVNALELDDSALYLCASSLSRPGSEKLFFGSGTQLSVL.

This clone was detected a few times. Sequence at one end of the junction differs from germline and may be a read error. The CDR3, as DNA: TGTGCTAGCAGCCCCACATGGGATACGGATACGCAGTATTTT. Translating gives CASSPTWDTDTQYF. This chain connects TRBV7-7 to TRBJ2-3, with D hard to call. This CDR3 spans 14 amino acids. Germline-derived CDR1 and CDR2 are SSHAT and FNYEAQ (reference sequence).

The chain has TRBV14 and TRBJ2-3, with no clear D. The V gene's germline CDR1 is SGHDN and CDR2 FVKESK. Trimming took 4 bases from V and 2 from J, leaving 7 bases between them. CDR3 length: 13 amino acids. CDR3 loop: CASSPHITDTQYF. CDR3 in DNA: TGTGCCAGCAGCCCTCACATCACAGATACGCAGTATTTT.

The V and J genes are TRBV13 and TRBJ1-2; D unresolved. The CDR3 runs to 15 residues. Germline V CDR1 and CDR2: PRHDT, FYEKMQ (reference sequence). Deletions cut 4 bases from V and 2 bases from J, with 14 bases between. The CDR3 is CASSSRPPGNYGYTF. The CDR3 DNA reads as TGTGCCAGCAGCTCCCGACCACCCGGAAACTATGGCTACACCTTC.

V gene TRBV7-2 combines with J gene TRBJ2-7; 9 nucleotides line up with TRBD1. The germline V gene encodes CDR1 SGHTA and CDR2 FQGNSA. The J segment lost 7 bases and the V segment lost 1 base, leaving 5 bases of the junction unmatched. The CDR3 contains 14 residues. CDR3 nucleotide sequence: TGTGCCAGCAGCTTAGACAACAGGGGGCGTGAGCAGTACTTC. Protein: CASSLDNRGREQYF.

The chain has TRBV7-8 and TRBJ1-5; D gene unclear. The CDR3 spans 15 residues. Trimming stripped 4 bases from V and 6 bases from J, with 16 bases between. Germline CDR1 and CDR2: SGHVS and FQNEAQ. CDR3 sequence (DNA): TGTGCCAGCAGCTCGACCCGACAATTTAGTCAGCCCCAGCATTTT. Encoded protein: CASSSTRQFSQPQHF. Complete variable domain (other parts from reference TRBV7-8 and TRBJ1-5): GAGVSQSPRYKVAKRGQDVALRCDPISGHVSLFWYQQALGQGPEFLTYFQNEAQLDKSGLPSDRFFAERPEGSVSTLKIQRTQQEDSAVYLCASSSTRQFSQPQHFGDGTRLSIL.

This clone was counted between two and nine times. The chain employs TRBV7-8 and TRBJ1-6; the D is unclear. Germline CDR1 reads SGHVS; CDR2 reads FQNEAQ. The CDR3 loop spans 12 amino acids. With 1 base removed from V and 12 bases from J, the gap between germline ends came to 7 bases. The chain's CDR3 is CASSLESGPLHF. In DNA form, the CDR3 reads TGTGCCAGCAGCTTAGAGTCGGGACCCCTCCACTTT.

This sequence joins TRBV6-6 and TRBJ2-7; D is unresolved. The CDR3 is 13 residues long. The germline gives CDR1 MNHNY, CDR2 SVGAGI (reference sequence). The germline V and J ends were trimmed by 7 bases and 0 bases, with 10 bases remaining between them. The CDR3 loop is CASMKDFSYEQYF. CDR3 DNA sequence: TGTGCCAGCATGAAAGACTTCTCCTACGAGCAGTACTTC.

The rearrangement links TRBV19 to TRBJ2-1; TRBD2 matches at 10 bases. This CDR3 is 18 amino acids long. Looked up from germline, CDR1 is LNHDA and CDR2 is SQIVND (reference sequence). After removal of 6 bases from V and 12 bases from J, the junction contained 23 bases not matched to a gene. In nucleotides, the CDR3 is TGTGCCAGTAGCCCAGGGTTTAAGCGGGGGGGGCGCGAGGTTTGGCAGTTCTTC. Translated: CASSPGFKRGGREVWQFF.

This clone was detected a few times. The rearrangement uses TRBV6-4 and TRBJ1-5; a possible D gene is TRBD1 (5 bases). Germline CDR1 reads MRHNA; CDR2 reads SNTAGT. The CDR3 runs to 14 residues. V was pared by 3 bases and J by 2 bases, with 8 bases between. The chain's CDR3 is CASSEGAGNQPQHF. As DNA, the CDR3 is TGTGCCAGCAGTGAAGGGGCTGGCAATCAGCCCCAGCATTTT.